This T cell receptor (beta chain) originates from a study of blood T cell repertoires in COVID-19. Study-level background: Italy, Spain and the United States were the sources of the convalescent and acute COVID-19 samples. PBMCs, B-cell-depleted T cells, or T cells provided the cDNA or gDNA that made up the material.

Original data processing: From reference gene primer amplification, estimates of nucleated cell counts were derived. Sequencing used immunoSEQ multiplex PCR; TCRdb keeps in-frame clones, though not all of them. V, J and clone size reflect that table, while D and trimming were determined from the DNA. The data contain roughly 38,000 clones, roughly 86% of them singletons. This CDR3 is built from 14 residues. Trimming shortened V by 5 bases and J by 7 bases, and 12 bases separated the two germline ends. CDR1 is SNHLY, CDR2 FYNNEI, per germline. Sequencing input: peripheral blood. This receptor was identified in a man in his 70s with acute or convalescent COVID-19. The rearrangement links TRBV2 to TRBJ1-6; D perhaps matches TRBD1 (6 bases). As DNA, the CDR3 is TGTGCCAGCAGTTTTTCAGGGGTCAATTCACCCCTCCACTTT. It translates to CASSFSGVNSPLHF. The full variable domain, with the rest looked up from reference TRBV2 and TRBJ1-6, is EPEVTQTPSHQVTQMGQEVILRCVPISNHLYFYWYRQILGQKVEFLVSFYNNEISEKSEIFDDQFSVERPDGSNFTLKIRSTKLEDSAMYFCASSFSGVNSPLHFGNGTRLTVT.